This T cell receptor (beta chain) was profiled in a study of cytomegalovirus exposure and HLA in healthy donors. For the study at large: From about 180 million T cells, an earlier analysis saw roughly 120 million unique TCR beta sequences.

This clone was recorded a few times. V lost 7 bases and J 1 base, leaving 14 bases between the germline ends. CDR3 length equals 15 residues. Looked up from germline, CDR1 is MNHEY and CDR2 is SMNVEV (reference sequence). 13 Jbeta primers and 60 Vbeta primers were used for the PCR. Method: immunoSEQ multiplex PCR; TCRdb's copy keeps in-frame clones and lacks some. The sample holds under 200,000 clones, roughly 73% seen once. The sequence came from a male donor in good health and CMV-seronegative. The source material was PBMCs. This chain joins TRBV27 and TRBJ2-4; D gene unclear. The CDR3 nucleotides read TGTGCCAGCATAATGGCAGAGAGGGCCAAAAACATTCAGTACTTC. Translation: CASIMAERAKNIQYF.